Presented here are 15 T cell receptor beta chains from one specimen sequenced in a study of monozygotic twins with inflammatory bowel disease. TCRdb reprocessed the 5' RACE reads; each CDR3 protein has one entry and no DNA is given. Its clone listing holds about 380,000 distinct CDR3 sequences. Sequencing was carried out using blood. Source of these receptors: a human donor with ulcerative colitis or Crohn's disease, or a healthy co-twin of an affected twin (not recorded which).

This sequence joins TRBV4-1 and TRBJ1-4; TCRdb calls TRBD1, which cannot be checked without DNA. Germline V gene sequence: CDR1 MGHRA, CDR2 YSYEKL. The CDR3 has 14 residues. Here the CDR3 reads CASSHLTGIGKLFF.

The rearrangement joins TRBV6-5 to TRBJ2-3; TCRdb calls TRBD1, which cannot be checked without DNA. This CDR3 has 15 amino acids. CDR1 MNHEY and CDR2 SVGAGI come from the germline V gene. This CDR3 is CASSYYRQGGDTQYF.

V usage is TRBV20-1 and J usage is TRBJ1-2; the D call from TCRdb, TRBD1, cannot be confirmed without DNA. CDR1 DFQATT and CDR2 SNEGSKA come from the germline V gene (reference sequence). CDR3 length: 13 amino acids. The CDR3 region is CSARDGTGVGYTF.

The chain is built from TRBV20-1 and TRBJ1-5; the TCRdb call, TRBD1, lacks DNA for checking. Germline loops: CDR1 DFQATT, CDR2 SNEGSKA (reference sequence). The CDR3 is made up of 16 amino acids. CDR3 residues: CSASRGTGNSNQPQHF.

CDR3 region: CATSSRRDRPYNEQFF. The chain has TRBV15 and TRBJ2-1; without DNA, the TCRdb call of TRBD1 cannot be checked. There are 16 residues in the CDR3. Germline CDR1 LNHNV, CDR2 YYDKDF (reference sequence). Variable domain in full (rest from reference TRBV15 and TRBJ2-1): DAMVIQNPRYQVTQFGKPVTLSCSQTLNHNVMYWYQQKSSQAPKLLFHYYDKDFNNEADTPDNFQSRRPNTSFCFLDIRSPGLGDTAMYLCATSSRRDRPYNEQFFGPGTRLTVL.

The chain has TRBV6-2 or TRBV6-3 and TRBJ1-1. Germline V gives CDR1 MNHEY, CDR2 SVGEGT. The CDR3 totals 12 residues. CDR3 region: CASTLGNTEAFF.

The chain uses TRBV7-9 and TRBJ1-4. Germline V gives CDR1 SEHNR, CDR2 FQNEAQ (reference sequence). This CDR3 is built from 15 residues. The CDR3 loop is CASSLTESTNEKLFF.

The V and J genes are TRBV5-6 and TRBJ2-3; TCRdb's D gene call, TRBD2, goes unchecked for lack of DNA. The CDR3 extends over 14 amino acids. Germline V gene data show CDR1 as SGHDT and CDR2 as YYEEEE. The CDR3 sequence is CASSRRGGQDTQYF. The whole variable domain, remainder taken from reference TRBV5-6 and TRBJ2-3, is DAGVTQSPTHLIKTRGQQVTLRCSPKSGHDTVSWYQQALGQGPQFIFQYYEEEERQRGNFPDRFSGHQFPNYSSELNVNALLLGDSALYLCASSRRGGQDTQYFGPGTRLTVL.

This rearrangement joins TRBV5-1 to TRBJ2-1; without DNA, the TCRdb call of TRBD2 cannot be checked. CDR1 and CDR2 (germline): SGHRS, YFSETQ. The length of the CDR3 is 14 residues. The CDR3 is CASSKGEGYNEQFF.

The V and J genes are TRBV6-5 and TRBJ2-7; TCRdb proposes TRBD1, but this gene call is untestable without DNA. This CDR3 has 14 residues. Looked up from germline, CDR1 is MNHEY and CDR2 is SVGAGI. The CDR3 here is CASSYLAGDGEQYF.

This rearrangement joins TRBV5-1 to TRBJ2-7. The CDR3 runs 13 residues. The V gene's germline CDR1 is SGHRS and CDR2 YFSETQ. The CDR3 loop reads CASSSTPSYEQYF.

CDR3: CASSQTTGGGYTF. The rearrangement links TRBV4-2 to TRBJ1-2; TCRdb's D call, TRBD1, is unchecked because there is no DNA. Germline V lookup: CDR1 LGHNA, CDR2 YNFKEQ. The CDR3 runs 13 residues.

V and J are TRBV6-4 and TRBJ2-1; the D call from TCRdb, TRBD1, cannot be confirmed without DNA. Germline V CDR1 and CDR2: MRHNA, SNTAGT. The CDR3 is 18 residues long. CDR3 loop: CASSDSFLDTWPPNEQFF.

This rearrangement joins TRBV7-2 to TRBJ1-5. There are 14 residues in the CDR3. CDR1 and CDR2 (germline): SGHTA, FQGNSA. The CDR3 sequence is CASSLARFNQPQHF.

The V call is TRBV12-3 or TRBV12-4, the J call TRBJ1-1. The CDR3 loop spans 16 amino acids. This CDR3 is CASSPTAQVMNTEAFF.